The 4 T cell receptor beta chains given below trace back to one sample, sequenced in a study of early T cells in non-severe SARS-CoV-2 infection. TCRdb reprocessed the 5' RACE reads via MiXCR and lists one record per CDR3 protein. This sample has roughly 76,000 distinct CDR3 sequences, with 12% found just once. The sample taken for sequencing was whole blood. These receptors came from an adult who was a healthcare worker with PCR-confirmed SARS-CoV-2 infection or an uninfected control (not recorded which).

This clonotype appeared many times. The V and J genes are TRBV20-1 and TRBJ2-4, with TRBD1 identical over 8 bases. V lost 5 bases to trimming and J lost 1 base; unmatched junction nucleotides: 7. Germline V gives CDR1 DFQATT, CDR2 SNEGSKA (reference sequence). The CDR3 totals 15 residues. The CDR3 is CSAGSGGLAKNIQYF. As DNA, the CDR3 is TGCAGTGCTGGCTCAGGGGGCCTCGCCAAAAACATTCAGTACTTC.

This clonotype was counted ten times or more. The chain combines TRBV3-1 with TRBJ2-2; D might be TRBD2 (6 bases). Germline V lookup: CDR1 LGHDT, CDR2 YNNKEL (reference sequence). The V end lost 8 bases, the J end lost 3 bases, and 10 bases lay between the germline ends. The CDR3 consists of 13 residues. CDR3 sequence: CASGGAHTGELFF. For the CDR3, the DNA is TGTGCCAGCGGAGGGGCCCACACCGGGGAGCTGTTTTTT.

In this sample, this clonotype turned up a few times. V gene TRBV29-1 combines with J gene TRBJ2-7, with TRBD2 matching over 9 bases. Unmatched junction bases numbered 7, after V lost 4 bases and J lost 6 bases. CDR3 length: 13 amino acids. Looked up from germline, CDR1 is SQVTM and CDR2 is ANQGSEA. The CDR3 bases are TGCAGCGTTGTACTCGCGGGAGGGCCCGAGCAGTACTTC. Protein sequence: CSVVLAGGPEQYF.

The table lists this clonotype with many counts. The V gene is TRBV20-1, the J gene TRBJ2-7; TRBD1 might be the D (5 bases). The germline V gene encodes CDR1 DFQATT and CDR2 SNEGSKA (reference sequence). The CDR3 is 14 residues long. V dropped 6 bases and J dropped 0 bases, with 15 bases sitting between them. CDR3 amino acids: CSARQDTFSYEQYF. The CDR3 DNA follows: TGCAGTGCCCGGCAGGACACTTTCTCCTACGAGCAGTACTTC.